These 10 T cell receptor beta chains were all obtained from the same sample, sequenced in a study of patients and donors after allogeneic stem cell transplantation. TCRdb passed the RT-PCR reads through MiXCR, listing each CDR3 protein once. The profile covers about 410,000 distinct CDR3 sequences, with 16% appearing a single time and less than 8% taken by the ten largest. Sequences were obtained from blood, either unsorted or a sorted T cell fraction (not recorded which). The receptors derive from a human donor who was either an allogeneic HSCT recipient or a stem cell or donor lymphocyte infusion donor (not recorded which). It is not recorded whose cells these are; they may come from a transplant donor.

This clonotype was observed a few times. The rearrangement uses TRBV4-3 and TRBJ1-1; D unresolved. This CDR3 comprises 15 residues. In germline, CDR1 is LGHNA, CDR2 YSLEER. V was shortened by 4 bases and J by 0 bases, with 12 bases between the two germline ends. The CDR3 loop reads CASSRETTMNTEAFF. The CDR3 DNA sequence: TGCGCCAGCAGCCGTGAAACGACCATGAACACTGAAGCTTTCTTT.

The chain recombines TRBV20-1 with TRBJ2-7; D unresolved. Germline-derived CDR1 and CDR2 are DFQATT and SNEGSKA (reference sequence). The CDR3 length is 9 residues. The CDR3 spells CMGSYEQYF. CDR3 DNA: TGCATGGGGTCCTACGAGCAGTACTTC.

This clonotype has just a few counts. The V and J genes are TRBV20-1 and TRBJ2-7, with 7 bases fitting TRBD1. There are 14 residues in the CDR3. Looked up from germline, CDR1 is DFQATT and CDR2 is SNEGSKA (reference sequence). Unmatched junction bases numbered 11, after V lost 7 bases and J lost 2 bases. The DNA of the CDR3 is TGCAGTGTCCTTCGCGACAGGGTGGCCTACGAGCAGTACTTC. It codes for CSVLRDRVAYEQYF.

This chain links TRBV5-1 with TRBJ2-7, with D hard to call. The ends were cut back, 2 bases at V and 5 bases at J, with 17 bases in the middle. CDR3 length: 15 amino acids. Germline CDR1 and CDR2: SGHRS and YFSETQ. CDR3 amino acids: CASSLPSSPRDEQYF. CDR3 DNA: TGCGCCAGCAGCTTACCTTCCTCCCCTCGGGACGAGCAGTACTTC.

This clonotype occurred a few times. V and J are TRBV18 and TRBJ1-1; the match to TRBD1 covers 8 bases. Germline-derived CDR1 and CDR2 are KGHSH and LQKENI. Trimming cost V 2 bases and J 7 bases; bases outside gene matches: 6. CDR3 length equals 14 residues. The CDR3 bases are TGTGCCAGCTCACCATTAAACAGGGGGGATGAAGCTTTCTTT. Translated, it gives CASSPLNRGDEAFF.

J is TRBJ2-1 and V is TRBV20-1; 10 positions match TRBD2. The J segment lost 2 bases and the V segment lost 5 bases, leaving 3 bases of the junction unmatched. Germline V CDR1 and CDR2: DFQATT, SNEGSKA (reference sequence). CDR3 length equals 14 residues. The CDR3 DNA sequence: TGCAGTGCTTCTAGCGGGAGAACCTACAATGAGCAGTTCTTC. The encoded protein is CSASSGRTYNEQFF.

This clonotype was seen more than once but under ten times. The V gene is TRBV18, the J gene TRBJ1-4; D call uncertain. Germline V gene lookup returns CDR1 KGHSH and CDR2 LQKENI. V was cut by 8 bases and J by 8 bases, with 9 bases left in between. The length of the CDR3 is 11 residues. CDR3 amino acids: CASTNLEKLFF. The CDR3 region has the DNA TGTGCCAGCACCAATCTCGAAAAACTGTTTTTT. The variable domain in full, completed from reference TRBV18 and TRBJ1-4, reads NAGVMQNPRHLVRRRGQEARLRCSPMKGHSHVYWYRQLPEEGLKFMVYLQKENIIDESGMPKERFSAEFPKEGPSILRIQQVVRGDSAAYFCASTNLEKLFFGSGTQLSVL.

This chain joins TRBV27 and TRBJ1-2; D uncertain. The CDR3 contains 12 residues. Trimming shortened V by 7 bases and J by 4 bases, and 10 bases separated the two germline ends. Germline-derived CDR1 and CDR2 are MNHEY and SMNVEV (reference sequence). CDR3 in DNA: TGTGCCAGCATTATTGCACCCTATGGCTACACCTTC. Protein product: CASIIAPYGYTF.

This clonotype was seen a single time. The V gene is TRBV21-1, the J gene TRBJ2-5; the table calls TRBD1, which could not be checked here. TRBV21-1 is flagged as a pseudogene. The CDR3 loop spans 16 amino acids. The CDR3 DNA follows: TGTGCCAGCAGCAATTACCTTTGGACAGCCCAAGAGACCCAGTACTTC. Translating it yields CASSNYLWTAQETQYF.

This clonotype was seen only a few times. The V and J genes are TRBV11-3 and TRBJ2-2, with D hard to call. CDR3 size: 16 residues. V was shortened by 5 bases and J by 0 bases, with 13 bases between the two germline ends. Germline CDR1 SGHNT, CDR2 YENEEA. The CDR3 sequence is CASSPDEKTNTGELFF. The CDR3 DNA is TGTGCCAGCAGCCCAGACGAGAAAACGAACACCGGGGAGCTGTTTTTT.